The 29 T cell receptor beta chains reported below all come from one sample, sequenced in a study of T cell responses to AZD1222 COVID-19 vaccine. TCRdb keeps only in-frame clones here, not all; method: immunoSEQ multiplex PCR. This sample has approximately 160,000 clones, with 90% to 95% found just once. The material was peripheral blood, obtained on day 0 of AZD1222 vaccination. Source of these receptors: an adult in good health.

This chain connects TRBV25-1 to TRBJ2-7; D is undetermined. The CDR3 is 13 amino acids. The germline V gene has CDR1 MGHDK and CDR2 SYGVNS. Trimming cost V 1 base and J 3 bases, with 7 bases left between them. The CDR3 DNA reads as TGTGCCAGCAGTGAATTAGGAAGCTACGAGCAGTACTTC. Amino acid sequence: CASSELGSYEQYF.

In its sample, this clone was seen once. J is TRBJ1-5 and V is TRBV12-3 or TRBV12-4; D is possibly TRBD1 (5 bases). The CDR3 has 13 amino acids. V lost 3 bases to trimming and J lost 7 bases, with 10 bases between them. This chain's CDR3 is CASSLRGLQPQHF. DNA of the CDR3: TGTGCCAGCAGTTTGCGGGGACTACAGCCCCAGCATTTT.

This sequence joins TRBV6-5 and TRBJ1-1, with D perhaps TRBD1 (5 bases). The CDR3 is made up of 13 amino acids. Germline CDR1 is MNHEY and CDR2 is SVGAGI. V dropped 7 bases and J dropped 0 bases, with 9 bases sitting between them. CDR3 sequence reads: CASKQGVNTEAFF. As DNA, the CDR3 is TGTGCCAGCAAACAAGGGGTGAACACTGAAGCTTTCTTT.

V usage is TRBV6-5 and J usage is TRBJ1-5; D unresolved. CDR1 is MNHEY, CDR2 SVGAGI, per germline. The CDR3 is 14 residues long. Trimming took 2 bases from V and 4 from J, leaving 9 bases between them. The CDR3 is CASSYTGVNQPQHF. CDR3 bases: TGTGCCAGCAGTTACACGGGAGTTAATCAGCCCCAGCATTTT.

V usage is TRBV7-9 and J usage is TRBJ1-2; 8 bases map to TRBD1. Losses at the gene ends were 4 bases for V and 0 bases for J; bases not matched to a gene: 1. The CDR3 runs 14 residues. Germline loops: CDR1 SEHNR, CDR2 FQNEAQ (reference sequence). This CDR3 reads CASSSTGANYGYTF. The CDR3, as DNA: TGTGCCAGCAGCTCGACAGGGGCTAACTATGGCTACACCTTC.

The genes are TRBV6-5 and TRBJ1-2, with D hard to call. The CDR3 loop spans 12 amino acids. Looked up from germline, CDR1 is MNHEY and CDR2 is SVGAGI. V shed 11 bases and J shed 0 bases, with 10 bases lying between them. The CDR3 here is CAGAKANYGYTF. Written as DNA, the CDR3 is TGTGCCGGCGCCAAAGCTAACTATGGCTACACCTTC.

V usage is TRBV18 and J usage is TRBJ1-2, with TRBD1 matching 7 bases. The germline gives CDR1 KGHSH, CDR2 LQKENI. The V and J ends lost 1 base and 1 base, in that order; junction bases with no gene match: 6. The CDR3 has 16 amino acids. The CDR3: CASSPQSGQNNYGYTF. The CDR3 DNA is TGTGCCAGCTCACCACAGTCGGGACAGAATAACTATGGCTACACCTTC.

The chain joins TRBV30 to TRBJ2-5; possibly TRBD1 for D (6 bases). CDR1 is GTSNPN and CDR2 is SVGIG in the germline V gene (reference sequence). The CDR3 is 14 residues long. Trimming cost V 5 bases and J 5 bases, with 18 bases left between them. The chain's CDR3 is CAWQGLNLQETQYF. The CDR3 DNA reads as TGTGCCTGGCAGGGGTTAAATCTTCAGGAGACCCAGTACTTC.

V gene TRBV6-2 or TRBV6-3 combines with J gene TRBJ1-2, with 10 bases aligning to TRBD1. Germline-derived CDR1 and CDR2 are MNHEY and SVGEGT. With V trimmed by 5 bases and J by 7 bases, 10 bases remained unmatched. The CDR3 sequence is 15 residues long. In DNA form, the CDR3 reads TGTGCCAGCAGTACCGGACAGGGGGGAGTATCTGGCTACACCTTC. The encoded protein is CASSTGQGGVSGYTF.

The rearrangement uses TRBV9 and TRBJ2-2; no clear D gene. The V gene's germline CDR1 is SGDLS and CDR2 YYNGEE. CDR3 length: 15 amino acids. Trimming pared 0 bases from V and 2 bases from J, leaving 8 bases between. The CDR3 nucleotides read TGTGCCAGCAGCGTAGGGAACGTAAACACCGGGGAGCTGTTTTTT. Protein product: CASSVGNVNTGELFF.

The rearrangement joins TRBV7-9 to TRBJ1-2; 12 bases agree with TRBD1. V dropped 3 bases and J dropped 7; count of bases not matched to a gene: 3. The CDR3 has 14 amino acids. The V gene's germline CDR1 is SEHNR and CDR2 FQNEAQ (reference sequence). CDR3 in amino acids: CASSLGQGASGYTF. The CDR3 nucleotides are TGTGCCAGCAGCTTGGGACAGGGGGCTTCTGGCTACACCTTC.

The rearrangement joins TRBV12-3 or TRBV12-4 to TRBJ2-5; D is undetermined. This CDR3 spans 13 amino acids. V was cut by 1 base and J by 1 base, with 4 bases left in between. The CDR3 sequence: CASSLVFQETQYF. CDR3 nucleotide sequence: TGTGCCAGCAGTTTAGTGTTCCAAGAGACCCAGTACTTC.

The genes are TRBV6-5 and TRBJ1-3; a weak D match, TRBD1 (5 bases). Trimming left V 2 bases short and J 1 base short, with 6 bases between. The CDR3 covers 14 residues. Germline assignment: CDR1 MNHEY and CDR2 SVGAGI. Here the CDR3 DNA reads TGTGCCAGCAGTTACCGGGGGTCTGGAAACACCATATATTTT. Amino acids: CASSYRGSGNTIYF.

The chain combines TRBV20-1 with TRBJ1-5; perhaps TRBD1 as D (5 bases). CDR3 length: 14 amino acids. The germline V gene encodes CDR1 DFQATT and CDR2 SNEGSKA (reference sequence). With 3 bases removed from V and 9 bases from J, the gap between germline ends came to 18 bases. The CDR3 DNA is TGCAGTGCTAGTATTAGTGGGGGATCCTTGCCCCAGCATTTT. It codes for CSASISGGSLPQHF.

The CDR3 protein is CASSPGGTGSYNEQFF. The CDR3 DNA reads as TGTGCCAGCAGCCCAGGCGGGACAGGGTCCTACAATGAGCAGTTCTTC. The chain recombines TRBV7-3 with TRBJ2-1; 9 bases line up with TRBD1. CDR1 SGHTA and CDR2 FQGTGA come from the germline V gene. This CDR3 has 16 amino acids. The V segment lost 5 bases and the J segment 1 base; nucleotides outside the gene matches: 6.

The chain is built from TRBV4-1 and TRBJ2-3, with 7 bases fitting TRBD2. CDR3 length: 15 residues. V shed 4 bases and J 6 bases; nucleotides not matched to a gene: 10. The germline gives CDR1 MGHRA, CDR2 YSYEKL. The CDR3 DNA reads TGCGCCAGCAGCCGCTGGGCTGGGGGGGTGGATACGCAGTATTTT. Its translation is CASSRWAGGVDTQYF.

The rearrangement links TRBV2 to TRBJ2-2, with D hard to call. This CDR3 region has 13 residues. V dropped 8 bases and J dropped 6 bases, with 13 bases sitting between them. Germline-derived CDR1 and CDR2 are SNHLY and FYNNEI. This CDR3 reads CASCVVAPGELFF. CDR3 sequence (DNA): TGTGCCAGCTGTGTCGTTGCCCCCGGGGAGCTGTTTTTT.

CDR3 region: CASSSTGLGGRTGELFF. The CDR3 DNA reads TGTGCCAGCAGCTCCACAGGGCTGGGGGGAAGGACCGGGGAGCTGTTTTTT. This chain links TRBV11-3 with TRBJ2-2; possibly TRBD1 or TRBD2 for D (6 bases each). The CDR3 spans 17 residues. Trimming removed 4 bases at V and 5 bases at J, with 20 bases between. Germline values: CDR1 SGHNT, CDR2 YENEEA.

The CDR3 loop is CASSPPRGTEAFF. The CDR3 DNA reads TGCGCCAGCAGCCCACCCCGGGGGACTGAAGCTTTCTTT. The chain recombines TRBV4-1 with TRBJ1-1, with D maybe TRBD1 (5 bases). Germline V CDR1 and CDR2: MGHRA, YSYEKL. V was clipped by 4 bases and J by 5 bases, with 11 bases between them. This CDR3 has 13 residues.

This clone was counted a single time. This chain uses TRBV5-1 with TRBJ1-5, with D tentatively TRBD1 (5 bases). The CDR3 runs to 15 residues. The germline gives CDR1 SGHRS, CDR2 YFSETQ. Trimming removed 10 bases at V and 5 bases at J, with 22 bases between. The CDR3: CAEPPDGGWHQPQHF. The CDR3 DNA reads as TGCGCCGAGCCGCCGGACGGGGGTTGGCATCAGCCCCAGCATTTT. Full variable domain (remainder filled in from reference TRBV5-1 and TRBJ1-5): KAGVTQTPRYLIKTRGQQVTLSCSPISGHRSVSWYQQTPGQGLQFLFEYFSETQRNKGNFPGRFSGRQFSNSRSEMNVSTLELGDSALYLCAEPPDGGWHQPQHFGDGTRLSIL.

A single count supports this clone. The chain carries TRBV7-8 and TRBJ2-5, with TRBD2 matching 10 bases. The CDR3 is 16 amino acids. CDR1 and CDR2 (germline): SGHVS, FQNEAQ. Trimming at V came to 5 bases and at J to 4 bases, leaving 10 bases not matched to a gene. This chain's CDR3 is CASSLISGGAAETQYF. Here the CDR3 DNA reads TGTGCCAGCAGCCTCATCAGCGGGGGGGCAGCAGAGACCCAGTACTTC.

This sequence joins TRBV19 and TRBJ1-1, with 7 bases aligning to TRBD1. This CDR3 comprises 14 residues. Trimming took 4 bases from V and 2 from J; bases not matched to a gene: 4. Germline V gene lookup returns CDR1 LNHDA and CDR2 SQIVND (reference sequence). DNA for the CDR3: TGTGCCAGTAGTAAACAGGGGTATAACACTGAAGCTTTCTTT. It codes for CASSKQGYNTEAFF. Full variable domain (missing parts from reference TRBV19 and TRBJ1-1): DGGITQSPKYLFRKEGQNVTLSCEQNLNHDAMYWYRQDPGQGLRLIYYSQIVNDFQKGDIAEGYSVSREKKESFPLTVTSAQKNPTAFYLCASSKQGYNTEAFFGQGTRLTVV.

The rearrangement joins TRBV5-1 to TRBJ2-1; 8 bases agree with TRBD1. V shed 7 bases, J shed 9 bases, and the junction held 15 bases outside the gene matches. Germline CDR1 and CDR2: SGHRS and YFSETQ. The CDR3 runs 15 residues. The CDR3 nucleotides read TGCGCCAGCCAAAATGGGACAGGAGTTCTAAGTGAGCAGTTCTTC. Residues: CASQNGTGVLSEQFF.

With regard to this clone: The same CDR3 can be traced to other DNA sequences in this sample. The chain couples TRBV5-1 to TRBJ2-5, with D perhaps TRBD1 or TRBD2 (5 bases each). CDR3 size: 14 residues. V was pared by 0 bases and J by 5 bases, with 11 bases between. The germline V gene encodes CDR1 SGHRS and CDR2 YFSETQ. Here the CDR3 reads CASSLVGVRETQYF. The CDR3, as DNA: TGCGCCAGCAGCTTGGTGGGGGTGAGGGAGACCCAGTACTTC.

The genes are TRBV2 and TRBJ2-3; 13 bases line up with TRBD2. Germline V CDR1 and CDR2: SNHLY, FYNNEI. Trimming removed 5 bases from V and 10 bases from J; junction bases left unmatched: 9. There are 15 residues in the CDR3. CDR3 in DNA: TGTGCCAGCAGTAATGGACTAGCGGGGGTGTACTCGCAGTATTTT. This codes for CASSNGLAGVYSQYF.

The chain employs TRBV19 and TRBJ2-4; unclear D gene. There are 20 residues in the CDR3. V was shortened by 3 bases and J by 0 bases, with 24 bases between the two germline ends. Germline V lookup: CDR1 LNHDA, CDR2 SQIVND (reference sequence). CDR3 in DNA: TGTGCCAGTAGTATCAATGACGGCCAGACCGCCTTCCTAGCCAAAAACATTCAGTACTTC. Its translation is CASSINDGQTAFLAKNIQYF.

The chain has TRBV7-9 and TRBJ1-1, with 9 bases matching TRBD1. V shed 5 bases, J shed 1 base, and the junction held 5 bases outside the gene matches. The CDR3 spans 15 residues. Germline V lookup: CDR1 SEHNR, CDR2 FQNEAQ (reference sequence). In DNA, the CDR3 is TGTGCCAGCAGCCTCCAACAGGGGGCGAACACTGAAGCTTTCTTT. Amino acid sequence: CASSLQQGANTEAFF.

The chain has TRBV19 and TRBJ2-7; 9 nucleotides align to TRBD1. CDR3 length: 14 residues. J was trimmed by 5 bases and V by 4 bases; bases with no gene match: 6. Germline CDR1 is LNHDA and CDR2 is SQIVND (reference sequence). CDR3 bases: TGTGCCAGTAGTACCTGGGACAGGGTAAACGAGCAGTACTTC. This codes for CASSTWDRVNEQYF. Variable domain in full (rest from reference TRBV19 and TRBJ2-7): DGGITQSPKYLFRKEGQNVTLSCEQNLNHDAMYWYRQDPGQGLRLIYYSQIVNDFQKGDIAEGYSVSREKKESFPLTVTSAQKNPTAFYLCASSTWDRVNEQYFGPGTRLTVT.

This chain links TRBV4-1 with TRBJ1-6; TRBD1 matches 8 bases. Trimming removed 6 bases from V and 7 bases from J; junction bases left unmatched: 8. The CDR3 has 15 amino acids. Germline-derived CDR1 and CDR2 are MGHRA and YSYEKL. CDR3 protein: CASRQQGGTNSPLHF. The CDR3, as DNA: TGCGCCAGCAGGCAACAGGGGGGCACCAATTCACCCCTCCACTTT.